This TCR beta chain was sequenced during a study of blood T cell repertoires in COVID-19. Study at large: Acute and convalescent COVID-19 specimens originated in the United States, Italy and Spain. Sources were T cells, B-cell-depleted T cells, or PBMCs; the material itself was cDNA or gDNA.

Germline CDR1 reads SGHVS; CDR2 reads FNYEAQ. CDR3 length equals 14 residues. V lost 0 bases, J lost 7 bases, and 11 bases lay in between. TCRdb keeps only in-frame clones here, not all; method: immunoSEQ multiplex PCR. The sample lists around 300,000 clones; under 90% were seen once. What was sequenced was PBMCs or T cells enriched from blood (not recorded which). The rearrangement links TRBV7-6 to TRBJ2-3, with D possibly being TRBD2 (5 bases). The receptor was derived from a woman between 40 and 50 years old who had recovered from COVID-19. CDR3 sequence reads: CASSLAGVPNTQYF. DNA of the CDR3: TGTGCCAGCAGCTTAGCGGGAGTTCCGAATACGCAGTATTTT.